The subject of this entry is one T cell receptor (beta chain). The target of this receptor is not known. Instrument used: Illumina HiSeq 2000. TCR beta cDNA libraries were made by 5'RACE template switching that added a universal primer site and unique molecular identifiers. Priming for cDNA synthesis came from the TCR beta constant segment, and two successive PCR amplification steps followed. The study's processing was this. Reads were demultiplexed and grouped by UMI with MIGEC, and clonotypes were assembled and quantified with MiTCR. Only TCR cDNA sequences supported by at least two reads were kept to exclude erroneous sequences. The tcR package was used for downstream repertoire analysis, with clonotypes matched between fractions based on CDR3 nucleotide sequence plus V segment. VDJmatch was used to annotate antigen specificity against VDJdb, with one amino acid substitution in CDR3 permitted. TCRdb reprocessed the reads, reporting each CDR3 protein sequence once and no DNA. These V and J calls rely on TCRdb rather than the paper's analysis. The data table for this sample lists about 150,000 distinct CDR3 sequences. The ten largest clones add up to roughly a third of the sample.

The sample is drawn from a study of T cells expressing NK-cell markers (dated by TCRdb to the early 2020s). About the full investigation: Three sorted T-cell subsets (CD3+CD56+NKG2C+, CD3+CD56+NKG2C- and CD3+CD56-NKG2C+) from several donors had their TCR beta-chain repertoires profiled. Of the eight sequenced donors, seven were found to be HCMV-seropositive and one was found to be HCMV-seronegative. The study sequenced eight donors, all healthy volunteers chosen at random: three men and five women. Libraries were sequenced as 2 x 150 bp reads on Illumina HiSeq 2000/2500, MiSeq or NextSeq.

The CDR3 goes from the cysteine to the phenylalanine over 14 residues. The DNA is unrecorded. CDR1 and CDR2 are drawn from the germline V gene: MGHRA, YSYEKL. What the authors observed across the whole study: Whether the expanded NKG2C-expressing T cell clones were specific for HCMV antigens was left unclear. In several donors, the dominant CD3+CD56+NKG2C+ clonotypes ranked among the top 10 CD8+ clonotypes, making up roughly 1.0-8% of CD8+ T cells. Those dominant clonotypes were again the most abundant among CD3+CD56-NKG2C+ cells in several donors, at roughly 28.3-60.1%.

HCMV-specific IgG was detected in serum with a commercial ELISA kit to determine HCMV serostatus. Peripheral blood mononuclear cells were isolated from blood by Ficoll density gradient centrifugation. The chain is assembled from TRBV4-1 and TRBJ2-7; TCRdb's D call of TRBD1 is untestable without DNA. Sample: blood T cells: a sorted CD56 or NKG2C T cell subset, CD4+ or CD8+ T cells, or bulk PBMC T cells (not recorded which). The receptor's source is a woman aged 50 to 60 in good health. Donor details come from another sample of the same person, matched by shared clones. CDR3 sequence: CASSSRGGVDEQYF.